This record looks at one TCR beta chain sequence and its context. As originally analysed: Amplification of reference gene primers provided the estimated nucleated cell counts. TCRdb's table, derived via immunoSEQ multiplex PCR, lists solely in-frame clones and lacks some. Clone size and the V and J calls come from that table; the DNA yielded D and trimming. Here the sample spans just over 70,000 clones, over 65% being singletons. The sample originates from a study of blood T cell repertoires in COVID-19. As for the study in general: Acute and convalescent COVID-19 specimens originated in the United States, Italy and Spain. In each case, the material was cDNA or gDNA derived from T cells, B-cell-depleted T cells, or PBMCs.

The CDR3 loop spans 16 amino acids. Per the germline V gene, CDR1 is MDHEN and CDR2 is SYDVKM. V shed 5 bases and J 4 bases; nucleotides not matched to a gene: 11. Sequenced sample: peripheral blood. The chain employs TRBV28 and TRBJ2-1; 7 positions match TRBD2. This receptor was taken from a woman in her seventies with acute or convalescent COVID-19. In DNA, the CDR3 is TGTGCCAGCAGTACCTGGGGGAGCGGGAAATACAATGAGCAGTTCTTC. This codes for CASSTWGSGKYNEQFF.